This T cell receptor (beta chain) appears in the sequencing data of a study of graft-versus-host responses after intestinal transplantation. Whole-study context: Multivisceral, liver-intestinal, or isolated intestinal transplants were given to recipients. The recipients all started with anti-thymocyte globulin induction and then took tacrolimus and steroids for around three years. Whole-study findings and limits: Association was observed between peak circulating GvH clone levels and early post-transplant HvG declines. Allografts of patients with graft-donor T cell macrochimerism showed high graft-versus-host to host-versus-graft clone ratios.

Comments on this clone: Antigen: not known.

Trimming removed 2 bases at V and 3 bases at J, with 17 bases between. The CDR3 runs 16 residues. CDR1 is MNHEY and CDR2 is SVGAGI in the germline V gene. Only in-frame clones appear in the TCRdb table, and some are missing; sequencing was by immunoSEQ multiplex PCR. The table lists about 120,000 clones, just under 95% of them singletons. This receptor was identified in a human donor who received an intestinal transplant. The V call is TRBV6-5, the J call TRBJ2-7, with D tentatively TRBD1 or TRBD2 (5 bases each). The sequences come from unstimulated CD4+ T cells sorted from spleen or lymph node cells, collected before intestinal transplant. This CDR3 is CASSYRGVGKVYEQYF. The CDR3 nucleotides are TGTGCCAGCAGTTACCGAGGGGTTGGTAAGGTCTACGAGCAGTACTTC.